The present entry profiles one T cell receptor beta chain with its context. Its antigen remains unknown. Only Caucasian adults living in Nashville, Tennessee made up the donor group. The study separated CD4+ cells into CD45RA+ naive and CD45RA-negative memory subsets. Authors' processing steps: Filtering differed since immunoSEQ provided only junctions, with no quality scores. Assay: immunoSEQ multiplex PCR; the TCRdb copy retains only in-frame clones and omits some. V and J calls and clone size come straight from that table; D and trimming were deduced from the DNA. The sample yields approximately 2.5 million clones, around nine tenths seen once. This specimen comes from a study of shared clonotypes between healthy human individuals. This CDR3 has 13 residues. CDR1 and CDR2 from the germline V gene are SNHLY and FYNNEI. Trimming removed 10 bases from V and 0 bases from J, with 13 bases in between. Findings and limits, study-wide: Rarefaction revealed incomplete sorted-subset sequencing despite large depth.

Sequencing input: naive CD4+ T cells sorted from blood. Subset of the sample: CD45RA+ positively selected. The V gene is TRBV2, the J gene TRBJ2-7; tentatively, D is TRBD1 (6 bases). The TCR sequence derives from a man aged 18 to 35 in good health. The CDR3 loop is CANTKGDSYEQYF. In nucleotides, the CDR3 is TGTGCCAACACGAAGGGGGACTCCTACGAGCAGTACTTC.